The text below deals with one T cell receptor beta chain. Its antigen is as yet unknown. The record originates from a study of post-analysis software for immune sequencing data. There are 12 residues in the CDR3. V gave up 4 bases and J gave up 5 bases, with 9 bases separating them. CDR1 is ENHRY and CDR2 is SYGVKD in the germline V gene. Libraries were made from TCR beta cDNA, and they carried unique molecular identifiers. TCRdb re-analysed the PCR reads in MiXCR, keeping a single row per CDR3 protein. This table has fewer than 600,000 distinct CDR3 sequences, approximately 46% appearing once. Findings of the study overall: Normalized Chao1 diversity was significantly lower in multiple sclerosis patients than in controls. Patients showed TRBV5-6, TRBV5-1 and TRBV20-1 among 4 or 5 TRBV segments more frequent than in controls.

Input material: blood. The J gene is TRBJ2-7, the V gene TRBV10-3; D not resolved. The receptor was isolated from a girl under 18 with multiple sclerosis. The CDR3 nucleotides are TGTGCCATCAGTGTAGTCGTAGACGAGCAGTACTTC. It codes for CAISVVVDEQYF.